Included here is one T cell receptor (beta chain) sequence, with context. What it binds is unknown. This sample was included in a study of radiotherapy plus CTLA-4 blockade in lung cancer. On the study more broadly: Overall, around 18% of patients showed an objective response, while 31% attained disease control.

Sequenced by immunoSEQ multiplex PCR; TCRdb stores in-frame clones only, minus some. The sample includes 30,000 to 50,000 clones, more than 70% of them seen just once. The study's findings and limits: Tumor-origin TCR clones grew in blood after radiotherapy plus ipilimumab.

Treatment of patients with chemo-refractory metastatic non-small-cell lung cancer consisted of focal radiation plus CTLA-4 blockade with ipilimumab. The source of this sequence is a human donor with non-small cell lung cancer that progressed on radiotherapy plus ipilimumab. The sequencing here drew on peripheral blood, taken from a patient treated with radiotherapy plus ipilimumab.

The DNA of the CDR3 is TGTGCCAATAGCCGAGACTCCTATAATTCACCCCTCCACTTT. It specifies CANSRDSYNSPLHF. The chain links TRBV2 to TRBJ1-6; no clear D gene. The CDR3 consists of 14 residues. CDR1 and CDR2 from the germline V gene are SNHLY and FYNNEI. Trimming removed 10 bases from V and 0 bases from J, with 10 bases in between.